This T cell receptor beta chain appears in the sequencing data of a study of cytomegalovirus exposure and HLA in healthy donors. PCR amplification relied on 60 Vbeta primers (plus 13 Jbeta primers). The assay was immunoSEQ multiplex PCR, and TCRdb's table has in-frame clones only and misses some. Of 150,000 to 250,000 clones in the sample, approximately 85% were seen once. Germline V lookup: CDR1 MDHEN, CDR2 SYDVKM. This CDR3 contains 15 residues. Trimming took 5 bases from V and 5 from J; bases not matched to a gene: 6. The rearrangement uses TRBV28 and TRBJ1-6; 7 bases fit TRBD1. This receptor was identified in a woman aged 50 to 65 in good health and CMV-seronegative. Sequenced sample: PBMCs. In DNA form, the CDR3 reads TGTGCCAGCAGTCCCTCCAGGGGGGATAATTCACCCCTCCACTTT. Its protein is CASSPSRGDNSPLHF. Based on the CDR3 plus reference TRBV28 and TRBJ1-6, the full variable domain is DVKVTQSSRYLVKRTGEKVFLECVQDMDHENMFWYRQDPGLGLRLIYFSYDVKMKEKGDIPEGYSVSREKKERFSLILESASTNQTSMYLCASSPSRGDNSPLHFGNGTRLTVT.